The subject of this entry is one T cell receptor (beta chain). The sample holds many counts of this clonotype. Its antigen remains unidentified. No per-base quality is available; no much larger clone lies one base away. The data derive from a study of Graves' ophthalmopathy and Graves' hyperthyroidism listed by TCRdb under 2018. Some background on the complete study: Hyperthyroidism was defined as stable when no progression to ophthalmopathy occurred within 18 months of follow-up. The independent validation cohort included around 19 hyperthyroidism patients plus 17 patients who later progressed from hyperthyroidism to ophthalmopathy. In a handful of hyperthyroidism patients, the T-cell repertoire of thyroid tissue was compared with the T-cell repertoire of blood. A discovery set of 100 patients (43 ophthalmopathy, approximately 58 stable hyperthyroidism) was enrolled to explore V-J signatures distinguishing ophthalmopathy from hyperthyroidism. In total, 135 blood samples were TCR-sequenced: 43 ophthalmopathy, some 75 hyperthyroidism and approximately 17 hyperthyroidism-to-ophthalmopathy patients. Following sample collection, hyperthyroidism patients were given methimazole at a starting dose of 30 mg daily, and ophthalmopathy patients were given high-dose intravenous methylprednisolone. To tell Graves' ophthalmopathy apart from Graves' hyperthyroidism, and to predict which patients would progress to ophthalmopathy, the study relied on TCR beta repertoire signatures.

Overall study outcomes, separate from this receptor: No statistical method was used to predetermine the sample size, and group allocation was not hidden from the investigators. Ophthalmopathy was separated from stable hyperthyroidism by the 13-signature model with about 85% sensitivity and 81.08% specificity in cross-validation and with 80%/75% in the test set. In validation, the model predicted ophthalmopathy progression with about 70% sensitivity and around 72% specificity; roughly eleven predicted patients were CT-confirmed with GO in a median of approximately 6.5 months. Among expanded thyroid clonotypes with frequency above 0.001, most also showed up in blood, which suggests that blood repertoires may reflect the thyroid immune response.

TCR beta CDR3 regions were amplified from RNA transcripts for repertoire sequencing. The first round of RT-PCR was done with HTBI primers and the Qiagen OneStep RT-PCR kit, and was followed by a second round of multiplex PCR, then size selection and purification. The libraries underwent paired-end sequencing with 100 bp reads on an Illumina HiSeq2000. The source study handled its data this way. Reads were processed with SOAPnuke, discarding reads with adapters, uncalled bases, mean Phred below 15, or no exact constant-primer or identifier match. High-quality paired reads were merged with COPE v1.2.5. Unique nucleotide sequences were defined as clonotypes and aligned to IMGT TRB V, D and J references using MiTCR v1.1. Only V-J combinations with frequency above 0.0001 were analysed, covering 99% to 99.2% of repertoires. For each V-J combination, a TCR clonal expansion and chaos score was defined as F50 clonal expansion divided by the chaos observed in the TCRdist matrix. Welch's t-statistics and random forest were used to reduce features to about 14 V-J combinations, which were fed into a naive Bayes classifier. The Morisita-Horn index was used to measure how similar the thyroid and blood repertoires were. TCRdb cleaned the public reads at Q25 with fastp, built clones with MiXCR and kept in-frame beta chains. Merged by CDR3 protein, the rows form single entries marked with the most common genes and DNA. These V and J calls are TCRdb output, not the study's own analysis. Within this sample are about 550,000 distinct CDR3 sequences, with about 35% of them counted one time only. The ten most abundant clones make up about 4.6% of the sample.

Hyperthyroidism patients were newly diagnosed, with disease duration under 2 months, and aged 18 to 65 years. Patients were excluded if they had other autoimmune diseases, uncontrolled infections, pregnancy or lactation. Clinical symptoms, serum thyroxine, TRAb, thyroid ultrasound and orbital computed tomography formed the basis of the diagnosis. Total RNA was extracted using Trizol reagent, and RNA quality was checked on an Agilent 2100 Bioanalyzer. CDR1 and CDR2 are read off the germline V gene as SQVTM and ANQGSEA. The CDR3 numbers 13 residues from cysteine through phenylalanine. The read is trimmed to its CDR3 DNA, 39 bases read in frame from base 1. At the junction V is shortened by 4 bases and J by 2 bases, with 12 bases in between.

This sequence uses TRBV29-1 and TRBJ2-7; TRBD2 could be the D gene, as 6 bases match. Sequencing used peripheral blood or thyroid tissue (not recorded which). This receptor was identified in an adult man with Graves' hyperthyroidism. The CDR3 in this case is CSVVYGGTYEQYF. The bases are TGCAGCGTTGTTTATGGAGGGACCTACGAGCAGTACTTC.